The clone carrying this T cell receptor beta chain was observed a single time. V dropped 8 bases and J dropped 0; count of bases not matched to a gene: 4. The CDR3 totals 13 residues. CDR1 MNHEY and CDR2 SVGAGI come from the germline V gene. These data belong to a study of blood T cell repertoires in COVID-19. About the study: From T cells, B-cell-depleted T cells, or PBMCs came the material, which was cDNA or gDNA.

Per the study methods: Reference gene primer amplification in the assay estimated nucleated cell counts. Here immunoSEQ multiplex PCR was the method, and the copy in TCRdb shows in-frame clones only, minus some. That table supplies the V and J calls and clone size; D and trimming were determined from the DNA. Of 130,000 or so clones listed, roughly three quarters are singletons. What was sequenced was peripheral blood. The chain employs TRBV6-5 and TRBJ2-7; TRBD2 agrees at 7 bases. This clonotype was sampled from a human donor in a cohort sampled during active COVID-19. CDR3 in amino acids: CASAGGSSYEQYF. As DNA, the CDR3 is TGTGCCAGCGCCGGGGGGAGCTCCTACGAGCAGTACTTC.